This section outlines one TCR beta chain sequence together with its context. In the original analysis: Reference gene primer amplification in the assay estimated nucleated cell counts. Libraries were prepared by immunoSEQ multiplex PCR; TCRdb keeps only in-frame clonotypes and omits some of them. That table gives V, J and clone size, and the DNA gave D and trimming. This repertoire shows under 350,000 clones, 86% found once; its top ten account for about 4.2%. Assignment of participants to cohorts was predicated upon participant-reported clinical history. This record belongs to a study of blood T cell repertoires in COVID-19. As for the study in general: Donors in the United States, Italy and Spain gave samples during acute or convalescent COVID-19. The analysed material was cDNA or gDNA that came from T cells, B-cell-depleted T cells, or PBMCs.

The CDR3 is 18 amino acids. V lost 3 bases, J lost 1 base, and 4 bases stayed unmatched. Looked up from germline, CDR1 is LGHDT and CDR2 is YNNKEL (reference sequence). The receptor was derived from a woman between 35 and 50 years old with acute COVID-19. The genes are TRBV3-1 (or the pseudogene TRBV3-2) and TRBJ2-1, with 15 bases lining up with TRBD2. The sample consisted of PBMCs or T cells enriched from blood (not recorded which). In nucleotides, the CDR3 is TGTGCCAGCAGCCAGTTTGGGACTAGCGGGAGGTCCTACAATGAGCAGTTCTTC. This codes for CASSQFGTSGRSYNEQFF.